These T cell receptor beta chains were read from a single sample in a study of blood T cell repertoires in COVID-19. Here immunoSEQ multiplex PCR was the method, and the copy in TCRdb shows in-frame clones only, minus some. This sample has around 77,000 clones, with 85% to 90% found just once. The sample was peripheral blood. The source of these receptors is a man older than 75 with acute or convalescent COVID-19. Each CDR3 is given with its conserved first and last residue. The D gene is left open where the match is weak. Expanded clones get a size class; other rows say once, few or many, or leave the size out.

V gene,J gene,D gene,clone size,CDR3 DNA,CDR3 protein
TRBV19,TRBJ2-3,TRBD1,once,TGTGCCAGTAGTAAGGGACAGGGGGCAGATACGCAGTATTTT,CASSKGQGADTQYF
TRBV25-1,TRBJ2-2,TRBD2,-,TGTGCCAGCAGTTCCCCAGGCCCAGCGGGGGACACCGGGGAGCTGTTTTTT,CASSSPGPAGDTGELFF
TRBV27,TRBJ2-2,-,-,TGTGCCAGCAGTTTATACGCGATGGTGGCCGGGGAGCTGTTTTTT,CASSLYAMVAGELFF
TRBV28,TRBJ1-4,-,-,TGTGCCAGCACACAGACACCAACTAATGAAAAACTGTTTTTT,CASTQTPTNEKLFF
TRBV28,TRBJ1-4,-,once,TGTGCCAGCAGGGAGATTTTGTATGGCAAGACTAATGAAAAACTGTTTTTT,CASREILYGKTNEKLFF
TRBV9,TRBJ1-1,-,-,TGTGCCAGCAGCAGTAGGAACACTGAAGCTTTCTTT,CASSSRNTEAFF
TRBV7-3,TRBJ1-5,-,-,TGTGCCAGCAGCTTAGAGGCGAGGGTCAGAAAGCCAACGGTCTATAGCAATCAGCCCCAGCATTTT,CASSLEARVRKPTVYSNQPQHF
TRBV28,TRBJ2-7,TRBD2,-,TGTGCCAGCAGCCTGGGACTAGCGCCCGTCTACGAGCAGTACTTC,CASSLGLAPVYEQYF
TRBV15,TRBJ2-7,TRBD1,-,TGTGCCACCAGCGCCCACAGGGGGCCCTACGAGCAGTACTTC,CATSAHRGPYEQYF
TRBV5-1,TRBJ2-3,-,-,TGCGCCAGCAGCGGGTCAGGGGATAGCACAGATACGCAGTATTTT,CASSGSGDSTDTQYF
TRBV18,TRBJ2-1,TRBD2,few,TGTGCCAGCTCACCCCCGGCGGCGGGAGGTAACAATGAGCAGTTCTTC,CASSPPAAGGNNEQFF
TRBV7-2,TRBJ2-5,TRBD2,-,TGTGCCAGCAGCTTATCGGCGGGAGGGGGAGAGACCCAGTACTTC,CASSLSAGGGETQYF
TRBV3-1/TRBV3-2,TRBJ2-7,TRBD1,-,TGTGCCAGCAGCCACGGACAGGGTAACTTC,CASSHGQGNF